The entry that follows covers one TCR beta chain sequence. Germline CDR1 is SGHRS and CDR2 is YFSETQ. Trimming at V came to 5 bases and at J to 7 bases, leaving 6 bases not matched to a gene. The CDR3 totals 13 residues. Those enrolled in Seattle joined during active infection and were followed longitudinally afterward. This sample is part of a study of blood T cell repertoires in COVID-19. Only in-frame clones appear in the TCRdb table, and some are missing; sequencing was by immunoSEQ multiplex PCR. The sample lists about 150,000 clones; 85% to 90% were seen once. Material for sequencing was peripheral blood. The chain combines TRBV5-1 with TRBJ1-2, with 9 positions matching TRBD1. The clonotype comes from a man in his sixties with COVID-19, enrolled during active disease. The CDR3 here is CASRKQGALGYTF. In DNA form, the CDR3 reads TGCGCCAGCAGAAAACAGGGGGCGCTTGGCTACACCTTC.